The 26 T cell receptor beta chains below were found in one sample sequenced in a study of CXCR3-negative and CXCR3-positive naive CD8 T cells. Overall study findings and caveats: More hydrophobic TRB CDR3s were found in CXCR3-positive naive cells than in CXCR3-negative naive cells.

These receptors have no known antigen. The libraries of TRB cDNA were prepared using 5' RACE with UMI labels. TCRdb processed the 5' RACE reads again and assigns one entry to each CDR3 protein, with no DNA. Seen in this sample are 55,000 to 70,000 distinct CDR3 sequences; the ten most common clones hold roughly 0.5%. Sequencing used naive CXCR3+ CD8+ T cells from blood. Subset defined: CD45RO-CCR7+CD27+CD95- naive CD8+ T cells expressing CXCR3 (TNR3+). These receptors all come from a human donor in good health. Some clones in this sample may be carry-over from other donors' samples.

This rearrangement joins TRBV29-1 to TRBJ2-5; absent DNA, TCRdb's TRBD1 call cannot be checked. The germline CDR1 and CDR2 sequences are SQVTM and ANQGSEA. This CDR3 comprises 14 residues. Here the CDR3 reads CSVVPLDREETQYF.

V and J are TRBV27 and TRBJ2-5; the TRBD1 assignment by TCRdb is unverifiable without DNA. The CDR3 extends over 15 amino acids. Germline V lookup: CDR1 MNHEY, CDR2 SMNVEV (reference sequence). CDR3 protein: CASSEWDTGRETQYF.

The chain links TRBV4-3 to TRBJ2-6. CDR1 is LGHNA and CDR2 is YSLEER in the germline V gene. The CDR3 spans 13 residues. The CDR3 is CASSPAGANVLTF.

The chain is built from TRBV29-1 and TRBJ2-5; TCRdb proposes TRBD1, but this gene call is untestable without DNA. The CDR3 is made up of 11 amino acids. Germline V gene lookup returns CDR1 SQVTM and CDR2 ANQGSEA. CDR3 protein: CSVRGRETQYF.

The V gene is TRBV6-6, the J gene TRBJ2-7. Germline CDR1 is MNHNY and CDR2 is SVGAGI (reference sequence). This CDR3 region has 14 residues. This chain's CDR3 is CASSERYLSYEQYF.

The chain has TRBV3-1 and TRBJ2-7; the D call of TRBD2 rests on TCRdb alone, since no DNA is present to check it. The CDR3 totals 17 residues. Germline loops: CDR1 LGHDT, CDR2 YNNKEL (reference sequence). This chain's CDR3 is CASSHPPLAGGIDEQYF.

The rearrangement links TRBV4-3 to TRBJ1-2; no DNA is available, so the TRBD1 call from TCRdb remains unchecked. Germline CDR1 LGHNA, CDR2 YSLEER. The CDR3 totals 15 residues. CDR3 protein: CASSQDGSGWNGYTF.

V usage is TRBV11-1 and J usage is TRBJ2-7; TCRdb names TRBD2, which stays unverified in the absence of DNA. This CDR3 is built from 14 residues. Germline V CDR1 and CDR2: SGHAT, FQDESV (reference sequence). CDR3 sequence: CASSRGLAGYEQYF.

The chain joins TRBV29-1 to TRBJ2-7; the TCRdb call, TRBD1, lacks DNA for checking. This CDR3 contains 14 residues. Germline CDR1 is SQVTM and CDR2 is ANQGSEA. CDR3 loop: CSVAPGSRTYEQYF.

Frequency places this clonotype as medium-sized. J is TRBJ1-1 and V is TRBV7-6. CDR3 length: 13 residues. Germline CDR1 and CDR2: SGHVS and FNYEAQ. CDR3 in amino acids: CASSFQENTEAFF.

V usage is TRBV12-3 or TRBV12-4 and J usage is TRBJ1-2. This CDR3 is 13 amino acids long. This CDR3 reads CASTSAESYGYTF.

V is TRBV7-9 and J is TRBJ2-1. Germline V lookup: CDR1 SEHNR, CDR2 FQNEAQ (reference sequence). The length of the CDR3 is 15 residues. CDR3 loop: CASSLAPGQGYEQFF.

The gene calls are TRBV7-9 and TRBJ2-1; TCRdb's assignment of TRBD1 cannot be checked, as there is no DNA. Per the germline V gene, CDR1 is SEHNR and CDR2 is FQNEAQ (reference sequence). The CDR3 extends over 13 amino acids. The CDR3 spells CASSFSGDNEQFF.

V and J are TRBV7-9 and TRBJ2-1; as DNA is missing, the TRBD1 call by TCRdb cannot be tested. Germline V gene sequence: CDR1 SEHNR, CDR2 FQNEAQ (reference sequence). This CDR3 spans 12 amino acids. The CDR3: CASSLWPHEQFF.

V and J are TRBV28 and TRBJ2-3; no DNA is available, so the TRBD1 call from TCRdb remains unchecked. This CDR3 is built from 14 residues. Germline V lookup: CDR1 MDHEN, CDR2 SYDVKM. CDR3 protein: CASSWTTSTDTQYF.

V usage is TRBV9 and J usage is TRBJ2-3. Germline CDR1 SGDLS, CDR2 YYNGEE. The CDR3 has 15 amino acids. The CDR3 spells CASSATGHSTDTQYF.

This chain links TRBV20-1 with TRBJ2-7; TCRdb's D call of TRBD2 is untestable without DNA. The germline V gene has CDR1 DFQATT and CDR2 SNEGSKA (reference sequence). The CDR3 spans 18 residues. The CDR3: CSASRQSLDDPTVYEQYF.

V is TRBV20-1 and J is TRBJ2-1; the TRBD2 assignment by TCRdb is unverifiable without DNA. This CDR3 comprises 14 residues. Per germline, CDR1 DFQATT and CDR2 SNEGSKA (reference sequence). Here the CDR3 reads CSARSSGGDNEQFF.

The chain carries TRBV7-9 and TRBJ2-7; TCRdb's assignment of TRBD1 cannot be checked, as there is no DNA. The CDR3 is 13 residues long. The germline CDR1 and CDR2 sequences are SEHNR and FQNEAQ (reference sequence). CDR3 amino acids: CASSPLQAYEQYF.

The chain recombines TRBV5-1 with TRBJ2-7; TCRdb reports TRBD1, a call that lacks DNA to check it against. The CDR3 is 13 amino acids. Germline V gene sequence: CDR1 SGHRS, CDR2 YFSETQ. The CDR3 sequence is CASSFGQGFSSNF.

CDR3 region: CASSHGENTGELFF. The chain recombines TRBV4-2 with TRBJ2-2. The germline CDR1 and CDR2 sequences are LGHNA and YNFKEQ. The CDR3 is 14 amino acids.

The chain joins TRBV20-1 to TRBJ2-3; TCRdb outputs TRBD2, but without DNA this stays unchecked. CDR3 length: 18 amino acids. From germline, CDR1 is DFQATT and CDR2 SNEGSKA (reference sequence). The CDR3 sequence: CSVKRLAGGQGNTDTQYF.

The rearrangement links TRBV7-9 to TRBJ1-3; TCRdb reports TRBD1, a call that lacks DNA to check it against. This CDR3 is 16 amino acids long. Looked up from germline, CDR1 is SEHNR and CDR2 is FQNEAQ (reference sequence). CDR3 amino acids: CASSIAGQPSGNTIYF.

The chain links TRBV7-9 to TRBJ2-1; the TCRdb call, TRBD2, lacks DNA for checking. CDR3 length: 16 amino acids. The germline V gene encodes CDR1 SEHNR and CDR2 FQNEAQ (reference sequence). CDR3 amino acids: CASTRRASGDYNEQFF.

The chain recombines TRBV5-1 with TRBJ1-1. The CDR3 spans 13 residues. Germline CDR1 is SGHRS and CDR2 is YFSETQ. CDR3 loop: CANQGGGYTEAFF.

This rearrangement joins TRBV29-1 to TRBJ2-7; TCRdb's assignment of TRBD1 cannot be checked, as there is no DNA. The V gene's germline CDR1 is SQVTM and CDR2 ANQGSEA. The CDR3 has 12 amino acids. The CDR3 reads CSVERPGYEQYF.